This record covers a single TCR beta chain. Repertoires were generated with immunoSEQ multiplex PCR, while TCRdb's copy carries only in-frame clones and drops some. The table lists tens of thousands of clones, approximately 87% of them singletons. In germline, CDR1 is LGHNA, CDR2 YNFKEQ. CDR3 size: 15 residues. Trimming left V 5 bases short and J 8 bases short, with 21 bases between. This specimen comes from a study of T cell clonotyping in hematopoietic cell transplantation. Regarding time point: recipient sample about 28 days before transplant, after cytoreduction. The TCR sequence derives from a man between 18 and 35 years old with biphenotypic leukemia. Some clones in this sample may be carry-over from other donors' samples. The chain has TRBV4-2 and TRBJ1-2; D gene uncertain. Sequencing used peripheral blood mononuclear cells, obtained before stem cell transplant. This CDR3 is CASSLTRAMSGGYTF. In DNA form, the CDR3 reads TGTGCCAGCAGCTTGACTAGGGCGATGTCAGGCGGCTACACCTTC.